The 23 T cell receptor beta chains listed next were all sequenced from one sample in a study of T cell responses to AZD1222 COVID-19 vaccine. Here immunoSEQ multiplex PCR was the method, and the copy in TCRdb shows in-frame clones only, minus some. The data show around 80,000 clones, approximately 89% seen once. The material was peripheral blood, obtained 28 days after the second AZD1222 dose. The receptors here all came from an adult who received the AZD1222 COVID-19 vaccine.

The rearrangement links TRBV27 to TRBJ1-2; TRBD1 is a possible D gene (6 bases). Germline CDR1 is MNHEY and CDR2 is SMNVEV (reference sequence). CDR3 size: 14 residues. Trimming removed 1 base from V and 4 bases from J, with 10 bases in between. The CDR3 spells CASSLLGGGYGYTF. CDR3 nucleotides: TGTGCCAGCAGTTTATTGGGGGGCGGCTATGGCTACACCTTC.

The chain carries TRBV11-3 and TRBJ2-1; D gene ambiguous. Per germline, CDR1 SGHNT and CDR2 YENEEA. The CDR3 length is 16 residues. The V end was cut by 1 base, the J end by 8 bases, with 18 bases between. The CDR3 sequence: CASSLAAFSESDEQFF. The CDR3 DNA reads as TGTGCCAGCAGCTTAGCGGCTTTTTCAGAGTCCGATGAGCAGTTCTTC.

The chain combines TRBV5-8 with TRBJ1-2; D remains unclear. The CDR3 is 15 residues long. Germline CDR1 and CDR2: SGHTS and YDEGEE. Trimming took 5 bases from V and 3 from J, leaving 17 bases between them. The CDR3 nucleotides read TGTGCCAGCAGACCCCCGGGCTACCCGGACTATGGCTACACCTTC. Residues: CASRPPGYPDYGYTF.

The rearrangement uses TRBV4-1 and TRBJ2-7; TRBD2 matches 8 bases. This CDR3 contains 15 residues. Germline V gene data show CDR1 as MGHRA and CDR2 as YSYEKL. V was clipped by 0 bases and J by 4 bases; unmatched bases: 5. The CDR3 loop reads CASSQDYQRGYEQYF. The CDR3 nucleotides are TGCGCCAGCAGCCAAGATTATCAGCGGGGGTACGAGCAGTACTTC.

The rearrangement joins TRBV5-1 to TRBJ2-5; D is undetermined. Germline V CDR1 and CDR2: SGHRS, YFSETQ. Trimming removed 0 bases from V and 2 bases from J, with 14 bases in between. The CDR3 spans 16 residues. The CDR3 region is CASSLGLGIGQETQYF. The CDR3, as DNA: TGCGCCAGCAGCTTGGGGCTAGGAATAGGGCAAGAGACCCAGTACTTC.

The chain has TRBV19 and TRBJ2-5; D call uncertain. Germline CDR1 LNHDA, CDR2 SQIVND (reference sequence). V dropped 3 bases and J dropped 4 bases, with 9 bases sitting between them. The CDR3 has 13 residues. The CDR3 region is CASSMVGLETQYF. DNA of the CDR3: TGTGCCAGTAGTATGGTGGGCTTAGAGACCCAGTACTTC.

The count of this clone is one. The V gene is TRBV24-1, the J gene TRBJ1-2; D gene uncertain. Deletions cut 1 base from V and 3 bases from J, with 8 bases between. Germline-derived CDR1 and CDR2 are KGHDR and SFDVKD. The CDR3 has 14 residues. The CDR3 is CATSDFNVDYGYTF. The CDR3 DNA reads as TGTGCCACCAGTGATTTTAATGTTGACTATGGCTACACCTTC.

The chain employs TRBV6-6 and TRBJ2-1; 7 nucleotides align to TRBD2. The trim removed 0 bases at V and 6 bases at J, leaving 2 bases unmatched. This CDR3 is built from 14 residues. The germline V gene has CDR1 MNHNY and CDR2 SVGAGI (reference sequence). The CDR3 DNA reads TGTGCCAGCAGTTACTCGGGAGGGCTCAATGAGCAGTTCTTC. It codes for CASSYSGGLNEQFF.

V gene TRBV4-1 combines with J gene TRBJ2-7; the match to TRBD2 covers 10 bases. Per germline, CDR1 MGHRA and CDR2 YSYEKL. The length of the CDR3 is 18 residues. Unmatched junction bases numbered 11, after V lost 0 bases and J lost 3 bases. Written as DNA, the CDR3 is TGCGCCAGCAGCCAAGATGGGCTAGCGGGAGACGATCTCTACGAGCAGTACTTC. Amino acids: CASSQDGLAGDDLYEQYF.

In its sample, this clone was seen once. CDR3 bases: TGTGCCAGCAGTTACGGGCGGGACTACACAGATACGCAGTATTTT. The encoded protein is CASSYGRDYTDTQYF. The V and J genes are TRBV6-5 and TRBJ2-3; 7 bases are shared with TRBD2. Germline CDR1 MNHEY, CDR2 SVGAGI. The CDR3 covers 15 residues. The junction had 4 bases not matched to a gene; V was cut back by 2 bases and J by 2 bases.

The chain has TRBV30 and TRBJ2-5, with 7 bases that match TRBD1. Per germline, CDR1 GTSNPN and CDR2 SVGIG (reference sequence). Trimming took 5 bases from V and 5 from J; bases not matched to a gene: 8. This CDR3 is 13 amino acids long. CDR3 protein: CAWSTGSTETQYF. DNA for the CDR3: TGTGCCTGGTCGACAGGGTCGACGGAGACCCAGTACTTC.

V is TRBV7-2 and J is TRBJ2-7; D uncertain. V was clipped by 5 bases and J by 1 base, with 18 bases between them. Germline V CDR1 and CDR2: SGHTA, FQGNSA. The CDR3 is 16 amino acids. As DNA, the CDR3 is TGTGCCAGCAGCAAAATCTCCGGGCTCCGATCCTACGAGCAGTACTTC. Translated, it gives CASSKISGLRSYEQYF.

The V call is TRBV30, the J call TRBJ2-1, with 8 bases matching TRBD2. CDR3 size: 14 residues. The V gene end was trimmed by 3 bases and the J gene end by 0 bases; junction bases not matched to a gene: 1. Germline loops: CDR1 GTSNPN, CDR2 SVGIG (reference sequence). In DNA form, the CDR3 reads TGTGCCTGGAGAAGCGGGAGCTCCTACAATGAGCAGTTCTTC. It yields the protein CAWRSGSSYNEQFF.

The chain combines TRBV19 with TRBJ1-4; possible D gene TRBD1, 6 bases. This CDR3 has 17 amino acids. Trimming cost V 5 bases and J 0 bases, with 16 bases left between them. Per the germline V gene, CDR1 is LNHDA and CDR2 is SQIVND (reference sequence). The CDR3 reads CASSWGGTFATNEKLFF. The CDR3 DNA reads TGTGCCAGTAGTTGGGGGGGGACATTTGCAACTAATGAAAAACTGTTTTTT.

The CDR3 region is CASLPGQGTRTGELFF. CDR3 bases: TGTGCCAGCCTTCCGGGACAGGGTACGAGGACCGGGGAGCTGTTTTTT. The chain carries TRBV18 and TRBJ2-2; the match to TRBD1 covers 9 bases. The CDR3 loop spans 16 amino acids. V was clipped by 8 bases and J by 5 bases; unmatched bases: 12. CDR1 is KGHSH, CDR2 LQKENI, per germline.

The genes are TRBV3-1 (or the pseudogene TRBV3-2) and TRBJ2-7; no clear D gene. The CDR3 is 12 amino acids. Germline CDR1 LGHDT, CDR2 YNNKEL (reference sequence). V shed 3 bases and J shed 5 bases, with 8 bases lying between them. The CDR3 sequence is CASSQGVDEQYF. The CDR3 DNA reads TGTGCCAGCAGCCAGGGTGTGGACGAGCAGTACTTC.

V usage is TRBV7-8 and J usage is TRBJ2-5; D unresolved. The CDR3 is 13 residues long. Germline-derived CDR1 and CDR2 are SGHVS and FQNEAQ. V lost 4 bases, J lost 4 bases, and 10 bases lay in between. The CDR3 coding sequence is TGTGCCAGCAGCTCCGGGTGGGCAGAGACCCAGTACTTC. Translated, it gives CASSSGWAETQYF.

This chain connects TRBV7-3 to TRBJ2-3; 15 bases match TRBD2. This CDR3 contains 16 residues. V shed 5 bases and J 7 bases; nucleotides not matched to a gene: 7. Germline CDR1 is SGHTA and CDR2 is FQGTGA. The CDR3 nucleotides read TGTGCCAGCAGCGCCGGGACTAGCGGGAGGTTGAATACGCAGTATTTT. Protein: CASSAGTSGRLNTQYF.

The chain has TRBV11-3 and TRBJ2-2, with TRBD2 matching over 9 bases. Germline V CDR1 and CDR2: SGHNT, YENEEA. With 0 bases clipped from V and 2 bases from J, the junction kept 1 base outside the gene matches. The CDR3 is made up of 16 amino acids. In DNA, the CDR3 is TGTGCCAGCAGCTTAGACCTAGCGGGAAACACCGGGGAGCTGTTTTTT. Its protein is CASSLDLAGNTGELFF. The entire variable domain, with the rest obtained from reference TRBV11-3 and TRBJ2-2, is as follows: EAGVVQSPRYKIIEKKQPVAFWCNPISGHNTLYWYLQNLGQGPELLIRYENEEAVDDSQLPKDRFSAERLKGVDSTLKIQPAELGDSAVYLCASSLDLAGNTGELFFGEGSRLTVL.

This chain joins TRBV13 and TRBJ2-2; D call uncertain. V was pared by 8 bases and J by 0 bases, with 16 bases between. The CDR3 runs 16 residues. CDR1 PRHDT and CDR2 FYEKMQ come from the germline V gene (reference sequence). CDR3 nucleotides: TGTGCCAGCCAGGAGCTAGGGCAGGCGAACACCGGGGAGCTGTTTTTT. Protein: CASQELGQANTGELFF. Filled out from reference TRBV13 and TRBJ2-2, the complete variable domain reads AAGVIQSPRHLIKEKRETATLKCYPIPRHDTVYWYQQGPGQDPQFLISFYEKMQSDKGSIPDRFSAQQFSDYHSELNMSSLELGDSALYFCASQELGQANTGELFFGEGSRLTVL.

The genes are TRBV30 and TRBJ2-1, with TRBD2 matching 7 bases. With V trimmed by 5 bases and J by 9 bases, 7 bases remained unmatched. The CDR3 totals 12 residues. Looked up from germline, CDR1 is GTSNPN and CDR2 is SVGIG (reference sequence). CDR3 sequence reads: CAWAGTNVEQFF. The CDR3 DNA reads as TGTGCCTGGGCCGGGACTAATGTTGAGCAGTTCTTC.

The chain recombines TRBV28 with TRBJ1-3, with a weak D call TRBD1 (5 bases). V was clipped by 4 bases and J by 4 bases, with 14 bases between them. Germline CDR1 is MDHEN and CDR2 is SYDVKM. The CDR3 covers 15 residues. The chain's CDR3 is CASSSTGDGGNTIYF. The CDR3 nucleotides read TGTGCCAGCAGTTCTACGGGGGACGGAGGAAACACCATATATTTT.

The V gene is TRBV6-2 or TRBV6-3, the J gene TRBJ1-2, with TRBD1 as a possible D gene (6 bases). This CDR3 is built from 15 residues. Trimming shortened V by 2 bases and J by 2 bases, and 12 bases separated the two germline ends. Germline values: CDR1 MNHEY, CDR2 SVGEGT. This CDR3 reads CASSYVGHLNYGYTF. CDR3 bases: TGTGCCAGCAGTTACGTGGGACACCTAAACTATGGCTACACCTTC.